Listed below are T cell receptor beta chains from one sample, sequenced in a study of T-cell memory formation after mild COVID-19. TCRdb reprocessed the 5' RACE reads via MiXCR and lists one record per CDR3 protein. The sample yields 90,000 to 130,000 distinct CDR3 sequences, over 15% seen once. Sequencing was done on a sample of PBMCs or a T cell subset sorted from them (not recorded which). The receptors were sampled from a man between 18 and 29 years old who had mild COVID-19 (a few samples of this study predate the infection). Cell type and time point are not known. The CDR3 runs from the conserved cysteine through the conserved F or W. Each record gives: V gene, clone size, D gene, J gene, CDR3 protein, CDR3 DNA. A D gene is named only where the DNA matches it firmly. Not all rows give a size; the values are once, few, many and, for expanded clones, a class.

v_call: TRBV7-3
clone_size: few
d_call: .
j_call: TRBJ2-3
cdr3_aa: CASPWARTDTQYF
cdr3_nt: TGTGCCAGCCCGTGGGCCCGCACAGATACGCAGTATTTT

v_call: TRBV4-3
clone_size: few
d_call: .
j_call: TRBJ2-6
cdr3_aa: CASGVAGANVLTF
cdr3_nt: TGCGCCAGCGGGGTGGCTGGGGCCAACGTCCTGACTTTC

v_call: TRBV20-1
clone_size: few
d_call: TRBD1
j_call: TRBJ1-5
cdr3_aa: CSARGQGGSNQPQHF
cdr3_nt: TGCAGTGCTAGAGGACAGGGCGGGAGCAATCAGCCCCAGCATTTT

v_call: TRBV7-2
clone_size: few
d_call: .
j_call: TRBJ2-3
cdr3_aa: CASSSDSSTDTQYF
cdr3_nt: TGTGCCAGCAGCTCAGATTCTAGCACAGATACGCAGTATTTT

v_call: TRBV11-2
clone_size: few
d_call: TRBD2
j_call: TRBJ2-5
cdr3_aa: CASSPRLADQETQYF
cdr3_nt: TGTGCCAGCAGCCCCCGCCTAGCGGACCAAGAGACCCAGTACTTC

v_call: TRBV6-4
clone_size: .
d_call: .
j_call: TRBJ2-1
cdr3_aa: CASSDSPDSRNEQFF
cdr3_nt: TGTGCCAGCAGTGACTCGCCGGACTCTCGAAATGAGCAGTTCTTC

v_call: TRBV7-2
clone_size: few
d_call: .
j_call: TRBJ2-3
cdr3_aa: CASTPEWVGTDTQYF
cdr3_nt: TGTGCCAGCACCCCGGAGTGGGTTGGCACAGATACGCAGTATTTT

v_call: TRBV7-2
clone_size: few
d_call: .
j_call: TRBJ1-4
cdr3_aa: CASSFGNEKLFF
cdr3_nt: TGTGCCAGCAGCTTTGGCAATGAAAAACTGTTTTTT

v_call: TRBV6-2/TRBV6-3
clone_size: few
d_call: .
j_call: TRBJ1-1
cdr3_aa: CASSYVLNTEAFF
cdr3_nt: TGTGCCAGCAGTTACGTCTTGAACACTGAAGCTTTCTTT

v_call: TRBV12-3/TRBV12-4
clone_size: .
d_call: .
j_call: TRBJ1-2
cdr3_aa: CASSSELVLGYTF
cdr3_nt: TGTGCCAGCAGTTCCGAGCTGGTCCTAGGCTACACCTTC

v_call: TRBV18
clone_size: .
d_call: TRBD1
j_call: TRBJ1-5
cdr3_aa: CASSLDRGHQQPQHF
cdr3_nt: TGTGCCAGCTCACTGGACAGGGGGCATCAACAGCCCCAGCATTTT

v_call: TRBV7-2
clone_size: many
d_call: TRBD1
j_call: TRBJ1-1
cdr3_aa: CASSFRQGTEAFF
cdr3_nt: TGTGCCAGCAGCTTTCGACAGGGCACTGAAGCTTTCTTT

v_call: TRBV5-4
clone_size: few
d_call: TRBD1
j_call: TRBJ1-6
cdr3_aa: CASSYGQGSYNSPLHF
cdr3_nt: TGTGCCAGCAGCTATGGACAGGGCTCCTATAATTCACCCCTCCACTTT

v_call: TRBV5-1
clone_size: few
d_call: .
j_call: TRBJ2-4
cdr3_aa: CASSPATPRNIQYF
cdr3_nt: TGCGCCAGCAGCCCCGCGACCCCTCGGAACATTCAGTACTTC

v_call: TRBV5-1
clone_size: few
d_call: TRBD2
j_call: TRBJ2-6
cdr3_aa: CASSLQAGASGANVLTF
cdr3_nt: TGCGCCAGCAGCTTGCAGGCGGGAGCCTCTGGGGCCAACGTCCTGACTTTC

v_call: TRBV5-1
clone_size: few
d_call: .
j_call: TRBJ2-7
cdr3_aa: CASSGAEYSYEQYF
cdr3_nt: TGCGCCAGCAGCGGGGCAGAATATTCCTACGAGCAGTACTTC

v_call: TRBV4-1
clone_size: few
d_call: .
j_call: TRBJ2-3
cdr3_aa: CASSQGRGRARTDTQYF
cdr3_nt: TGCGCCAGCAGCCAAGGACGTGGCAGGGCCCGCACAGATACGCAGTATTTT